This TCR beta chain was sequenced in a study of low-dose radiotherapy and immunotherapy resistance in tumors. This clonotype was seen once. cDNA synthesis used a TRAV/TRBV-specific primer set for both chains. TCR amplification used 20 to 25 PCR cycles, a constant-region primer and a V-primer adapter. TCRdb called the reads again in MiXCR, with one record for every CDR3 protein. Of around 13,000 distinct CDR3 sequences in the sample, more than 65% were seen once. This TCR was sampled from a human donor with advanced metastatic prostate, ovarian, gallbladder or colorectal cancer (not recorded which). This table probably holds off-target reads from a library built for another chain.

CDR3 sequence: CASSGTGGGADTQYF. The DNA of the CDR3 is TGCGCCAGCAGCGGAACGGGGGGAGGAGCAGATACGCAGTATTTT. V usage is TRBV1 and J usage is TRBJ2-3; the D segment call TRBD2 is taken from the table without a DNA check. TRBV1 is termed a pseudogene. The CDR3 runs to 15 residues.